The clone carrying this T cell receptor (beta chain) was counted at least ten times. Its specificity is unknown. This sample stems from a study of CD8 T cells in ankylosing spondylitis. Preparation of TCR beta libraries was done by quantitative 5'-RACE with molecular barcodes. TCRdb reanalysed the 5' RACE reads using MiXCR and keeps one entry per CDR3 protein. The sample lists 180,000 or so distinct CDR3 sequences; more than 9% were seen once. Study-wide points: Disease-linked clones proved CD8+ and comparatively uncommon in peripheral blood. Matched synovial fluid from ankylosing spondylitis patients was reported to be enriched for disease-linked clones.

V was shortened by 4 bases and J by 2 bases, with 13 bases between the two germline ends. This CDR3 contains 15 residues. The germline V gene has CDR1 SGHRS and CDR2 YFSETQ. This receptor was taken from a male donor with ankylosing spondylitis or in good health (not recorded which). V is TRBV5-1 and J is TRBJ1-3; TRBD1 might be the D (5 bases). The sample taken for sequencing was blood, either unsorted or a sorted T cell fraction (not recorded which). The CDR3 nucleotides read TGCGCCAGCAGCCCCGTCGGGGGGACTGGAAACACCATATATTTT. This encodes CASSPVGGTGNTIYF.